This T cell receptor beta chain was recovered during a study of T cells in Graves' hyperthyroidism and ophthalmopathy. There are 13 residues in the CDR3. The germline CDR1 and CDR2 sequences are DFQATT and SNEGSKA (reference sequence). From RNA transcripts, TCR beta CDR3 regions were amplified. HTBI primers were used for first-round RT-PCR of the TCR CDR3. TCRdb ran MiXCR on the multiplex PCR reads and lists one entry per CDR3 protein. The sample holds approximately 400,000 distinct CDR3 sequences, 19% seen once. A note on this clonotype: Its ends do not fully match the called genes, so a read error is possible.

The rearrangement uses TRBV20-1 and TRBJ2-2; the D call may be TRBD1 or TRBD2 (5 bases each). Sequences were obtained from blood. The TCR sequence derives from a woman aged 18-29 years with Graves' hyperthyroidism. The CDR3: CSARHIGTGDLFF. DNA of the CDR3: TGCAGTGCCAGGCATATCGGGACCGGGGATCTGTTTTTT.